This entry lists 23 T cell receptor beta chains sequenced from one sample in a study of identical twins. TCRdb processed the 5' RACE reads anew with MiXCR; each CDR3 protein has one entry. The sample has roughly 1.6 million distinct CDR3 sequences, about 32% seen once; the top ten hold approximately 0.25%. The sequenced sample consisted of cord blood. Source of these receptors: a newborn girl in good health.

To note about this clonotype: A junction end diverges from the germline sequence, so it may reflect a read error. The chain links TRBV7-2 to TRBJ1-1; D unclear. The CDR3 runs 14 residues. In germline, CDR1 is SGHTA, CDR2 FQGNSA. The chain's CDR3 is CASSPTSPTTETFF. The CDR3 nucleotides are TGTGCCAGCAGCCCCACATCACCGACCACTGAAACTTTCTTT.

The gene calls are TRBV2 and TRBJ1-1; 10 bases align to TRBD1. The V gene end was trimmed by 6 bases and the J gene end by 4 bases; junction bases not matched to a gene: 11. The CDR3 spans 16 residues. Germline V gives CDR1 SNHLY, CDR2 FYNNEI. The CDR3: CASSVPGQGRGTEAFF. The CDR3 coding sequence is TGTGCCAGCAGCGTCCCGGGACAGGGGCGAGGCACTGAAGCTTTCTTT.

This clonotype was counted once. The chain couples TRBV4-2 to TRBJ1-1; possible D gene TRBD1, 5 bases. V lost 7 bases and J lost 11, with 17 bases in between. This CDR3 spans 12 amino acids. Per germline, CDR1 LGHNA and CDR2 YNFKEQ. The CDR3 reads CASKGFFAPAFF. DNA of the CDR3: TGTGCCAGCAAGGGGTTTTTCGCCCCGGCTTTCTTT.

V and J are TRBV7-2 and TRBJ1-3; no definite D call. Trimming shortened V by 1 base and J by 4 bases, and 17 bases separated the two germline ends. This CDR3 is 17 amino acids long. Germline V gene sequence: CDR1 SGHTA, CDR2 FQGNSA. CDR3 sequence (DNA): TGTGCCAGCAGCTTAGAGTTTTCGGGCAGACTAGGAAACACCATATATTTT. The encoded protein is CASSLEFSGRLGNTIYF. Supplemented by reference TRBV7-2 and TRBJ1-3, the full variable domain reads GAGVSQSPSNKVTEKGKDVELRCDPISGHTALYWYRQSLGQGLEFLIYFQGNSAPDKSGLPSDRFSAERTGGSVSTLTIQRTQQEDSAVYLCASSLEFSGRLGNTIYFGEGSWLTVV.

The chain uses TRBV28 and TRBJ2-7, with D unclear. The germline V gene has CDR1 MDHEN and CDR2 SYDVKM. The germline V and J ends were trimmed by 5 bases and 2 bases, with 16 bases remaining between them. This CDR3 is 15 amino acids long. CDR3 coding DNA: TGTGCCAGCAGTGATGGGCCAGCGAATCCCTACGAGCAGTACTTC. Protein product: CASSDGPANPYEQYF.

The V gene is TRBV7-2, the J gene TRBJ2-3, with TRBD2 matching over 11 bases. V was clipped by 2 bases and J by 9 bases; unmatched bases: 10. Germline V CDR1 and CDR2: SGHTA, FQGNSA. There are 16 residues in the CDR3. CDR3 region: CASSLRVAGGSNTQYF. CDR3 nucleotide sequence: TGTGCCAGCAGCTTAAGGGTAGCGGGGGGGTCTAACACGCAGTATTTT. Drawing the rest from reference TRBV7-2 and TRBJ2-3, the complete variable domain is GAGVSQSPSNKVTEKGKDVELRCDPISGHTALYWYRQSLGQGLEFLIYFQGNSAPDKSGLPSDRFSAERTGGSVSTLTIQRTQQEDSAVYLCASSLRVAGGSNTQYFGPGTRLTVL.

This chain uses TRBV3-1 with TRBJ1-1; D is perhaps TRBD1 (5 bases). CDR1 LGHDT and CDR2 YNNKEL come from the germline V gene (reference sequence). The CDR3 is 14 amino acids. V lost 8 bases to trimming and J lost 3 bases, with 16 bases between them. The CDR3 DNA sequence: TGTGCCAGCTCCTCCTGGGGCGCGGACACTGAAGCTTTCTTT. Its protein product is CASSSWGADTEAFF. Together with reference TRBV3-1 and TRBJ1-1, the CDR3 gives the full variable domain: DTAVSQTPKYLVTQMGNDKSIKCEQNLGHDTMYWYKQDSKKFLKIMFSYNNKELIINETVPNRFSPKSPDKAHLNLHINSLELGDSAVYFCASSSWGADTEAFFGQGTRLTVV.

The sample holds a few counts of this clonotype. The chain has TRBV5-6 and TRBJ2-3, with D possibly matching TRBD2 (6 bases). V lost 0 bases to trimming and J lost 1 base, with 9 bases between them. CDR3 length: 15 residues. From germline, CDR1 is SGHDT and CDR2 YYEEEE. DNA of the CDR3: TGTGCCAGCAGCTTGGCCAAGCGGGGCACAGATACGCAGTATTTT. Protein product: CASSLAKRGTDTQYF.

Concerning this clonotype: Just one base apart from a much larger clone, this may be a read error. The V gene is TRBV7-9, the J gene TRBJ2-4, with D possibly being TRBD2 (5 bases). This CDR3 contains 13 residues. V was shortened by 1 base and J by 9 bases, with 10 bases between the two germline ends. CDR1 is SEHNR and CDR2 is FQNEAQ in the germline V gene (reference sequence). Written as DNA, the CDR3 is TGTGCCAGCAGCTTAGTGTCTGCGGGCATTCAGTACTTC. This encodes CASSLVSAGIQYF. Filled out from reference TRBV7-9 and TRBJ2-4, the complete variable domain reads DTGVSQNPRHKITKRGQNVTFRCDPISEHNRLYWYRQTLGQGPEFLTYFQNEAQLEKSRLLSDRFSAERPKGSFSTLEIQRTEQGDSAMYLCASSLVSAGIQYFGAGTRLSVL.

This chain links TRBV10-3 with TRBJ1-5, with D perhaps TRBD1 (6 bases). Looked up from germline, CDR1 is ENHRY and CDR2 is SYGVKD. The CDR3 is 14 residues long. The ends were cut back, 2 bases at V and 9 bases at J, with 14 bases in the middle. The DNA of the CDR3 is TGTGCCATCAGTGAGGCAGGGGAGGATCGGCCCCAGCATTTT. Protein product: CAISEAGEDRPQHF.

Of note for this clonotype: At one boundary the junction diverges from the germline segment, which might be a read error. V and J are TRBV20-1 and TRBJ1-2; D possibly corresponds to TRBD1 (5 bases). The CDR3 sequence is 12 residues long. CDR1 is DFQATT, CDR2 SNEGSKA, per germline (reference sequence). CDR3 loop: CSASGGVYGCTF. The CDR3 nucleotides are TGCAGTGCTAGCGGGGGGGTCTATGGCTGCACCTTC.

The sample holds a few counts of this clonotype. The chain has TRBV6-5 and TRBJ2-1; D is uncertain. V was pared by 4 bases and J by 2 bases, with 3 bases between. This CDR3 has 12 amino acids. Germline CDR1 MNHEY, CDR2 SVGAGI. The CDR3 protein is CASSCPYNEQFF. CDR3 coding DNA: TGTGCCAGCAGTTGCCCCTACAATGAGCAGTTCTTC.

The chain has TRBV5-1 and TRBJ2-7; D perhaps matches TRBD1 (6 bases). The CDR3 is 14 amino acids. Germline V gene sequence: CDR1 SGHRS, CDR2 YFSETQ. The V end lost 2 bases, the J end lost 1 base, and 10 bases lay between the germline ends. CDR3: CASSFAGVSYEQYF. CDR3 DNA: TGCGCCAGCAGCTTTGCAGGGGTTTCCTACGAGCAGTACTTC. Full variable domain (rest looked up from reference TRBV5-1 and TRBJ2-7): KAGVTQTPRYLIKTRGQQVTLSCSPISGHRSVSWYQQTPGQGLQFLFEYFSETQRNKGNFPGRFSGRQFSNSRSEMNVSTLELGDSALYLCASSFAGVSYEQYFGPGTRLTVT.

Points on this clonotype: A read error may produce the germline difference seen at one junction end. J is TRBJ2-1 and V is TRBV7-2; weak D call: TRBD2 (5 bases). The germline V gene has CDR1 SGHTA and CDR2 FQGNSA. This CDR3 is 15 amino acids long. In DNA form, the CDR3 reads TGTGCCAGCAGCTTAGCCAGCGGAGTATACAATGAGCGGTTCTTC. It translates to CASSLASGVYNERFF.

This sequence joins TRBV14 and TRBJ2-1, with 7 bases aligning to TRBD1. From germline, CDR1 is SGHDN and CDR2 FVKESK. The CDR3 length is 15 residues. With V trimmed by 3 bases and J by 10 bases, 12 bases remained unmatched. CDR3 DNA: TGTGCCAGCAGCCACCCTAGACAGGGATCCTACGAGCAGTTCTTC. This encodes CASSHPRQGSYEQFF.

The V call is TRBV2, the J call TRBJ1-5; D unresolved. Per germline, CDR1 SNHLY and CDR2 FYNNEI. Trimming took off 9 bases at V and 5 bases at J, with 17 bases between the two ends. The CDR3 extends over 14 amino acids. The CDR3 is CASGGRVQDQPQHF. DNA of the CDR3: TGTGCCAGTGGAGGGCGGGTTCAGGATCAGCCCCAGCATTTT.

This chain links TRBV4-1 with TRBJ2-2, with 9 bases that match TRBD1. J was trimmed by 6 bases and V by 0 bases; bases with no gene match: 5. The CDR3 loop spans 16 amino acids. CDR1 MGHRA and CDR2 YSYEKL come from the germline V gene. CDR3 DNA: TGCGCCAGCAGCCAAGATAACAGGGGGCGCTCCGGGGAGCTGTTTTTT. It translates to CASSQDNRGRSGELFF.

This clonotype was recorded a few times. The chain carries TRBV11-3 and TRBJ1-1, with 9 bases fitting TRBD1. Germline CDR1 SGHNT, CDR2 YENEEA. V was clipped by 0 bases and J by 3 bases; unmatched bases: 2. The CDR3 covers 15 residues. CDR3 protein: CASSLEGDRDTEAFF. DNA for the CDR3: TGTGCCAGCAGCTTAGAGGGGGACAGGGACACTGAAGCTTTCTTT.

V and J are TRBV19 and TRBJ1-2, with D unresolved. V lost 6 bases and J 3 bases, leaving 14 bases between the germline ends. The CDR3 extends over 14 amino acids. From germline, CDR1 is LNHDA and CDR2 SQIVND (reference sequence). The CDR3 spells CASRTDLEDYGYTF. DNA for the CDR3: TGTGCCAGTAGGACGGACTTAGAAGACTATGGCTACACCTTC.

The chain recombines TRBV6-2 or TRBV6-3 with TRBJ1-5; D gene ambiguous. Trimming pared 7 bases from V and 0 bases from J, leaving 16 bases between. The CDR3 is made up of 16 amino acids. The germline V gene has CDR1 MNHEY and CDR2 SVGEGT. The CDR3 nucleotides are TGTGCCAGCACCGGTTCGGAGAACCTTAGCAATCAGCCCCAGCATTTT. Its translation is CASTGSENLSNQPQHF.

This clonotype has only a few counts. In DNA, the CDR3 is TGCAGTGCTAGGGTAGCGGGAGTGAATGAGCAGTTCTTC. It yields the protein CSARVAGVNEQFF. V and J are TRBV20-1 and TRBJ2-1, with 9 positions matching TRBD2. CDR1 is DFQATT, CDR2 SNEGSKA, per germline (reference sequence). The V and J ends lost 3 bases and 7 bases, in that order; junction bases with no gene match: 4. This CDR3 region has 13 residues.

The genes are TRBV4-1 and TRBJ2-3; possibly TRBD2 for D (6 bases). Looked up from germline, CDR1 is MGHRA and CDR2 is YSYEKL. This CDR3 spans 15 amino acids. With 0 bases removed from V and 3 bases from J, the gap between germline ends came to 10 bases. CDR3 region: CASSQDSRGTDTQYF. CDR3 bases: TGCGCCAGCAGCCAAGATAGCCGGGGGACAGATACGCAGTATTTT.

This clonotype has just a few counts. J is TRBJ2-7 and V is TRBV6-6, with D unclear. Germline-derived CDR1 and CDR2 are MNHNY and SVGAGI (reference sequence). The CDR3 contains 13 residues. V was clipped by 5 bases and J by 3 bases, with 11 bases between them. The CDR3: CASSPEGIYEQYF. DNA for the CDR3: TGTGCCAGCAGTCCTGAAGGGATCTACGAGCAGTACTTC.